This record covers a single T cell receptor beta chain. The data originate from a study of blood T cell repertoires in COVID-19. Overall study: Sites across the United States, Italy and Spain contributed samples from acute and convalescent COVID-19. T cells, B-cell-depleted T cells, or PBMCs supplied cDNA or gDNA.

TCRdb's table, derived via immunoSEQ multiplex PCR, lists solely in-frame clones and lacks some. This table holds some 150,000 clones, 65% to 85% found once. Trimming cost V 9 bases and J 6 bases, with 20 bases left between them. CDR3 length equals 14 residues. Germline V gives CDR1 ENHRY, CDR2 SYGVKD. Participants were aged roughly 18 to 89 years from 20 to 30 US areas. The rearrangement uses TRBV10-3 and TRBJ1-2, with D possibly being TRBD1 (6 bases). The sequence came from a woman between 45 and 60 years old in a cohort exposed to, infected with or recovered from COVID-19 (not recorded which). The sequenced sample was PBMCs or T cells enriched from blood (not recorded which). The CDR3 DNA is TGTGCCATTGGGGAAGTGACAGGCCCCCATGGCTACACCTTC. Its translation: CAIGEVTGPHGYTF.